The T cell receptor beta chain under discussion was sequenced for a study of blood T cells in healthy people across ages. This clonotype was seen more than once but under ten times. No antigen is known for it. The second PCR ran roughly 6 to 11 cycles with a sample-barcoded 5' primer and J-beta primers. Each cDNA molecule received a tag from a template-switch adaptor that had 12 random nucleotides. Per sample, CDR3-containing paired-end reads numbered at least 2.5 million. TCRdb re-called the 5' RACE reads with MiXCR, one entry per CDR3 protein. The sample consists of 500,000 to 550,000 distinct CDR3 sequences, around 24% of them appearing once. The length of the CDR3 is 15 residues. V was pared by 5 bases and J by 3 bases, with 5 bases of the junction left unmatched. Germline V gene sequence: CDR1 DFQATT, CDR2 SNEGSKA (reference sequence). Broader study findings: The lack of PBMC sorting stopped any conclusive naive versus antigen-experienced comparison.

The same sample was also studied in work on T cells of mothers and their children. As that study records: Overlap ran slightly, non-significantly higher for related than unrelated mother-child pairs.

This TCR came from a boy aged 5-17 years in good health. The gene calls are TRBV20-1 and TRBJ2-1; TRBD2 matches 12 bases. The sequencing sample was made of blood. CDR3 protein: CSAQETSGGYNEQFF. CDR3 DNA: TGCAGTGCTCAAGAGACTAGCGGGGGCTACAATGAGCAGTTCTTC.